The 21 T cell receptor beta chains presented below share a single source sample, sequenced in a study of radiotherapy plus CTLA-4 blockade in lung cancer. Data came from immunoSEQ multiplex PCR; TCRdb stores just in-frame clones and leaves some out. The sample consists of roughly 42,000 clones, nearly 80% of them appearing once. This specimen was peripheral blood, taken from a patient treated with radiotherapy plus ipilimumab. Every receptor here comes from a human donor with non-small cell lung cancer that progressed on radiotherapy plus ipilimumab.

The V gene is TRBV14, the J gene TRBJ2-1; 8 positions agree with TRBD2. The J segment lost 7 bases and the V segment lost 4 bases, leaving 6 bases of the junction unmatched. Germline CDR1 reads SGHDN; CDR2 reads FVKESK. The CDR3 runs to 14 residues. CDR3 sequence: CASSPLAGQNEQFF. CDR3 bases: TGTGCCAGCAGCCCGTTAGCGGGGCAGAATGAGCAGTTCTTC.

The CDR3 bases are TGTGCCAGCAGCCAAGCCCGGGTCGAGCAGTACTTC. Translated: CASSQARVEQYF. The chain combines TRBV14 with TRBJ2-7; D unresolved. Trimming stripped 1 base from V and 6 bases from J, with 7 bases between. Germline CDR1 is SGHDN and CDR2 is FVKESK. This CDR3 contains 12 residues.

This sequence joins TRBV28 and TRBJ2-1; tentative D call: TRBD2 (6 bases). CDR1 and CDR2 (germline): MDHEN, SYDVKM. This CDR3 has 13 residues. Trimming pared 8 bases from V and 0 bases from J, leaving 8 bases between. As DNA, the CDR3 is TGTGCCAGCTGGCGGGACTCCTACAATGAGCAGTTCTTC. This encodes CASWRDSYNEQFF.

The V gene is TRBV19, the J gene TRBJ2-5; D possibly corresponds to TRBD2 (6 bases). Trimming left V 3 bases short and J 5 bases short, with 19 bases between. The CDR3 loop spans 16 amino acids. From germline, CDR1 is LNHDA and CDR2 SQIVND (reference sequence). The CDR3 protein is CASSMYDNPGRETQYF. The DNA of the CDR3 is TGTGCCAGTAGTATGTACGACAACCCTGGGAGGGAGACCCAGTACTTC.

In this sample, this clone turned up a few times. This chain links TRBV18 with TRBJ2-2; 10 nucleotides align to TRBD1. J gave up 6 bases and V 0 bases, and 10 bases lay outside the gene matches. Looked up from germline, CDR1 is KGHSH and CDR2 is LQKENI. The CDR3 runs 18 residues. The CDR3 sequence is CASSPPLGDRGSAGELFF. The CDR3 nucleotides read TGTGCCAGCTCACCACCGCTGGGGGACAGGGGTTCGGCCGGGGAGCTGTTTTTT.

The V gene is TRBV10-2, the J gene TRBJ2-3, with 11 bases aligning to TRBD2. The length of the CDR3 is 15 residues. With 5 bases clipped from V and 0 bases from J, the junction kept 1 base outside the gene matches. Germline V lookup: CDR1 WSHSY, CDR2 SAAADI. Here the CDR3 reads CASSWTSGSTDTQYF. The CDR3 DNA sequence: TGCGCCAGCAGTTGGACTAGCGGGAGCACAGATACGCAGTATTTT.

The rearrangement uses TRBV10-3 and TRBJ2-7; unclear D gene. Germline lookup yields CDR1 ENHRY and CDR2 SYGVKD. V was pared by 0 bases and J by 1 base, with 10 bases between. This CDR3 contains 15 residues. Written as DNA, the CDR3 is TGTGCCATCAGTGAGTCCCCCGGTCTTTCCTACGAGCAGTACTTC. The encoded protein is CAISESPGLSYEQYF.

The chain carries TRBV6-1 and TRBJ1-1, with a possible D match to TRBD1 (5 bases). Germline lookup yields CDR1 MNHNS and CDR2 SASEGT. Between the trimmed V and J ends, which lost 3 bases and 9 bases, there was a span of 14 bases. This CDR3 is built from 13 residues. The CDR3: CASSETVKVKAFF. The CDR3 DNA is TGTGCCAGCAGTGAGACAGTGAAGGTTAAAGCTTTCTTT.

The chain couples TRBV4-3 to TRBJ2-7; 11 bases match TRBD2. CDR1 and CDR2 from the germline V gene are LGHNA and YSLEER. This CDR3 is built from 16 residues. With 0 bases clipped from V and 4 bases from J, the junction kept 5 bases outside the gene matches. The CDR3 bases are TGCGCCAGCAGCCAAGAAGGCACTAGCGGGGGTTACGAGCAGTACTTC. Translating it yields CASSQEGTSGGYEQYF.

This sequence joins TRBV7-2 and TRBJ2-3; D is possibly TRBD2 (5 bases). The CDR3 runs 15 residues. V was pared by 3 bases and J by 1 base, with 11 bases between. Germline V gives CDR1 SGHTA, CDR2 FQGNSA. The CDR3 reads CASSLQVEGTDTQYF. The CDR3, as DNA: TGTGCCAGCAGCTTGCAGGTGGAGGGCACAGATACGCAGTATTTT. Filled out from reference TRBV7-2 and TRBJ2-3, the complete variable domain reads GAGVSQSPSNKVTEKGKDVELRCDPISGHTALYWYRQSLGQGLEFLIYFQGNSAPDKSGLPSDRFSAERTGGSVSTLTIQRTQQEDSAVYLCASSLQVEGTDTQYFGPGTRLTVL.

The chain couples TRBV6-6 to TRBJ2-3; 8 bases agree with TRBD2. The CDR3 runs to 15 residues. Germline V lookup: CDR1 MNHNY, CDR2 SVGAGI (reference sequence). With V trimmed by 2 bases and J by 4 bases, 5 bases remained unmatched. The CDR3 region is CASSYQASGSDTQYF. The DNA of the CDR3 is TGTGCCAGCAGTTACCAGGCTAGCGGGTCAGATACGCAGTATTTT.

This clone was seen a few times. The chain uses TRBV11-2 and TRBJ1-1; 9 bases are a match to TRBD1. V trimming: 4 bases; J trimming: 4 bases; junction bases outside the gene matches: 4. This CDR3 contains 14 residues. Per germline, CDR1 SGHAT and CDR2 FQNNGV. The CDR3 DNA follows: TGTGCCAGCAGCTCACAGGGGGCAGGCACTGAAGCTTTCTTT. As protein: CASSSQGAGTEAFF.

The rearrangement joins TRBV5-1 to TRBJ2-3; weak D call: TRBD2 (7 bases). The CDR3 is made up of 18 amino acids. Germline CDR1 is SGHRS and CDR2 is YFSETQ. V was cut by 0 bases and J by 1 base, with 18 bases left in between. For the CDR3, the DNA is TGCGCCAGCAGCTTGGTGGGGGGGCCATCCACGCGCACAGATACGCAGTATTTT. Amino acids: CASSLVGGPSTRTDTQYF.

The V gene is TRBV18, the J gene TRBJ1-2; D gene unclear. This CDR3 contains 16 residues. Germline-derived CDR1 and CDR2 are KGHSH and LQKENI. V lost 0 bases to trimming and J lost 4 bases, with 15 bases between them. The CDR3 reads CASSPPAGSGLYGYTF. DNA for the CDR3: TGTGCCAGCTCACCACCGGCGGGCAGCGGACTCTATGGCTACACCTTC.

The V and J genes are TRBV14 and TRBJ2-3; 11 bases agree with TRBD2. Germline-derived CDR1 and CDR2 are SGHDN and FVKESK. The CDR3 totals 15 residues. The trim removed 4 bases at V and 2 bases at J, leaving 2 bases unmatched. The CDR3 DNA is TGTGCCAGCAGCCTAGCGGGGGGGAACACAGATACGCAGTATTTT. Translating it yields CASSLAGGNTDTQYF.

CDR3 sequence reads: CASSDNDYGFGELFF. CDR3 nucleotide sequence: TGTGCCAGCAGTGATAATGATTATGGCTTCGGGGAGCTGTTTTTT. The J gene is TRBJ2-2, the V gene TRBV2; D is unresolved. Germline CDR1 is SNHLY and CDR2 is FYNNEI. The germline V and J ends were trimmed by 3 bases and 7 bases, with 15 bases remaining between them. There are 15 residues in the CDR3.

This clone has a single count. The chain combines TRBV6-6 with TRBJ2-3; 13 bases agree with TRBD2. The V segment lost 6 bases and the J segment 3 bases; nucleotides outside the gene matches: 3. The CDR3 has 15 amino acids. The V gene's germline CDR1 is MNHNY and CDR2 SVGAGI (reference sequence). This CDR3 is CASRWTSGGTDTQYF. The CDR3 nucleotides are TGTGCCAGCAGGTGGACTAGCGGGGGTACAGATACGCAGTATTTT.

The rearrangement joins TRBV19 to TRBJ1-3, with D perhaps matching TRBD1 (6 bases). This CDR3 has 14 amino acids. The V and J ends lost 5 bases and 3 bases respectively, with 11 bases between them. Germline V gene data show CDR1 as LNHDA and CDR2 as SQIVND (reference sequence). In DNA form, the CDR3 reads TGTGCCAGTAGTCCACAGGGTAGTGGAAACACCATATATTTT. It yields the protein CASSPQGSGNTIYF.

This chain links TRBV12-5 with TRBJ1-6, with 9 nucleotides matching TRBD1. Germline-derived CDR1 and CDR2 are LGHNT and FRNRAP. The CDR3 extends over 15 amino acids. The V and J ends lost 9 bases and 4 bases, in that order; junction bases with no gene match: 7. The CDR3 is CARRTGAGYNSPLHF. CDR3 DNA sequence: TGTGCTAGGCGGACAGGGGCCGGATATAATTCACCCCTCCACTTT.

This chain links TRBV5-6 with TRBJ2-5; 8 nucleotides match TRBD2. V lost 0 bases to trimming and J lost 4 bases; unmatched junction nucleotides: 5. The CDR3 is 15 amino acids. Germline CDR1 SGHDT, CDR2 YYEEEE. CDR3 bases: TGTGCCAGCAGCTTGGGCGTCGGGGGGGTAGAGACCCAGTACTTC. It codes for CASSLGVGGVETQYF.

This sequence joins TRBV5-1 and TRBJ2-3; 9 bases match TRBD1. J was trimmed by 3 bases and V by 4 bases; bases with no gene match: 12. CDR3 length: 17 residues. The V gene's germline CDR1 is SGHRS and CDR2 YFSETQ. The CDR3 bases are TGCGCCAGCAGCGCAACGGGACAGGGTTTTTGGACAGATACGCAGTATTTT. Encoded protein: CASSATGQGFWTDTQYF.